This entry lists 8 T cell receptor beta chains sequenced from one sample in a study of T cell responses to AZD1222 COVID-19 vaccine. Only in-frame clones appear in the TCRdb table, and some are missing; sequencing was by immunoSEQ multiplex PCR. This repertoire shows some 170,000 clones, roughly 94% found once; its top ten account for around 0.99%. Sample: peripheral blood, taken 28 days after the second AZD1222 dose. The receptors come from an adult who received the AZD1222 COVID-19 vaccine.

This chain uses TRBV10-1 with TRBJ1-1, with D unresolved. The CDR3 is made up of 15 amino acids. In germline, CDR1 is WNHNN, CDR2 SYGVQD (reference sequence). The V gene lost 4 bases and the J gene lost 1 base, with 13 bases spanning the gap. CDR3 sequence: CASSGVREGNTEAFF. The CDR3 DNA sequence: TGCGCCAGCAGTGGGGTCCGCGAGGGGAACACTGAAGCTTTCTTT.

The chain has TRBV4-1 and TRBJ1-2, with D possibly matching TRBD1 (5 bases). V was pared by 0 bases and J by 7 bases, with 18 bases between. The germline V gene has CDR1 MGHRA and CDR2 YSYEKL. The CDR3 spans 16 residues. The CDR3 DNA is TGCGCCAGCAGCCAAGAAGGAGCAGGGTTGTCTGGTGGCTACACCTTC. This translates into CASSQEGAGLSGGYTF.

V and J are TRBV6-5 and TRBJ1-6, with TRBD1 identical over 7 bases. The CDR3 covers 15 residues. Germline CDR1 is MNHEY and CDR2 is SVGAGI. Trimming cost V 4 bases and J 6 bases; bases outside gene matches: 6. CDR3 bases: TGTGCCAGCAGTTCCCGCGGGACAGTTAATTCACCCCTCCACTTT. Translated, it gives CASSSRGTVNSPLHF.

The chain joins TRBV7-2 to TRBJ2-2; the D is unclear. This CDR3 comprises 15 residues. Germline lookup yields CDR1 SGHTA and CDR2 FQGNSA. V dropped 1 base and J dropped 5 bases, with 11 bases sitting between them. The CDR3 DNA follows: TGTGCCAGCAGCTTAGTTGGGGATCCGACCGGGGAGCTGTTTTTT. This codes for CASSLVGDPTGELFF.

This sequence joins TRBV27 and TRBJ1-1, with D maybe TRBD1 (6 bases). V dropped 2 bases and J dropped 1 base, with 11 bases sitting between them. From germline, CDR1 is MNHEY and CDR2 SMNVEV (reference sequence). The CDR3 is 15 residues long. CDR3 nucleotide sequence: TGTGCCAGCAGTTTAGGGGCGGGACAGAACACTGAAGCTTTCTTT. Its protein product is CASSLGAGQNTEAFF.

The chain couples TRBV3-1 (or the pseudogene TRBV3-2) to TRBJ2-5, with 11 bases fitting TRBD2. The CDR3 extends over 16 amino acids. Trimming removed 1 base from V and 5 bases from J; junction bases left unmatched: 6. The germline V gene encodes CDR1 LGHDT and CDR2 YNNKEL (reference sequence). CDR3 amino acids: CASSQGASSGGETQYF. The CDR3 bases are TGTGCCAGCAGCCAAGGAGCATCTAGCGGGGGGGAGACCCAGTACTTC.

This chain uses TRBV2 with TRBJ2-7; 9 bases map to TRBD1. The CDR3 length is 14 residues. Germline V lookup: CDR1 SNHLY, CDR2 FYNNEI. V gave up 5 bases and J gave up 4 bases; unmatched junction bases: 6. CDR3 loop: CASSTGTGWYEQYF. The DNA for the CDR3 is TGTGCCAGCAGTACCGGGACAGGGTGGTACGAGCAGTACTTC.

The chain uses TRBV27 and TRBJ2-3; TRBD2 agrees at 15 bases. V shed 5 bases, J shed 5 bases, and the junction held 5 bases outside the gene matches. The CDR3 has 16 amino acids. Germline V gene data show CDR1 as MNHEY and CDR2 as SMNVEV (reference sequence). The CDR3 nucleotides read TGTGCCAGCAGTGCAGGACTAGCGGGGGGGATAGATACGCAGTATTTT. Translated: CASSAGLAGGIDTQYF.